The rows below give T cell receptor beta chains drawn from one sample of a study of shared clonotypes between healthy human individuals. Sequencing was performed with immunoSEQ multiplex PCR; in TCRdb, only in-frame clones are kept and a portion is missing. The sample records roughly 650,000 clones, roughly 96% being singletons. Sequences were obtained from naive CD8+ T cells sorted from blood. Receptor source: a woman under 40 in good health. CDR3s include the opening cysteine and the closing phenylalanine or tryptophan. The D gene is left open where the match is weak. The size of a clone is reported for some rows only, either as once, few or many, or as a class for expanded clones.

TRBV11-2	.	TRBJ2-5	.	CASSLDSSTQYF	TGTGCCAGCAGCTTAGATAGTTCTACCCAGTACTTC
TRBV29-1	.	TRBJ2-1	.	CSVEMGREQFF	TGCAGCGTTGAAATGGGGCGTGAGCAGTTCTTC
TRBV10-2	.	TRBJ2-4	.	CASSPIGTGGNIQYF	TGCGCCAGCTCGCCGATAGGTACTGGGGGGAACATTCAGTACTTC
TRBV4-1	.	TRBJ2-5	.	CASSRRRGMESQETQYF	TGCGCCAGCAGCAGGCGTAGGGGGATGGAGAGCCAAGAGACCCAGTACTTC
TRBV10-3	.	TRBJ1-2	.	CAISDQTGNYGYTF	TGTGCCATCAGTGACCAAACAGGGAACTATGGCTACACCTTC
TRBV9	.	TRBJ1-1	.	CASSADYTGKKTEAFF	TGTGCCAGCAGCGCGGACTACACGGGGAAGAAAACTGAAGCTTTCTTT
TRBV28	TRBD2	TRBJ2-7	.	CASSFSGGPKEQYF	TGTGCCAGCAGTTTTTCGGGAGGGCCAAAAGAGCAGTACTTC
TRBV21-1	.	TRBJ2-7	.	CASTHGGGSPAYEQYF	TGTGCCAGCACCCACGGCGGAGGATCGCCGGCCTACGAGCAGTACTTC
TRBV19	.	TRBJ1-1	.	CASSITGFAEAFF	TGTGCCAGTAGTATCACGGGGTTTGCTGAAGCTTTCTTT
TRBV7-9	TRBD2	TRBJ2-7	.	CASSFGLAARYEQYF	TGTGCCAGCAGCTTTGGGCTAGCGGCCCGCTACGAGCAGTACTTC
TRBV14	TRBD2	TRBJ2-5	.	CASSQGISGRVQETQYF	TGTGCCAGCAGCCAAGGGATTAGCGGGAGAGTCCAAGAGACCCAGTACTTC
TRBV30	.	TRBJ1-6	.	CAWSSGTANSPLHF	TGTGCCTGGAGCTCAGGGACCGCTAATTCACCCCTCCACTTT
TRBV13	TRBD1	TRBJ1-4	.	CASSLAGQGNEKLFF	TGTGCCAGCAGCCTAGCAGGACAGGGGAATGAAAAACTGTTTTTT
TRBV7-9	.	TRBJ2-5	.	CASSLDSFQETQYF	TGTGCCAGCAGCCTGGACAGTTTCCAAGAGACCCAGTACTTC
TRBV9	.	TRBJ1-4	.	CASSVRIDSEKLFF	TGTGCCAGCAGCGTCCGGATAGATAGTGAAAAACTGTTTTTT
TRBV6-5	.	TRBJ2-7	.	CASSYSGESYEQYF	TGTGCCAGCAGTTACTCCGGCGAATCCTACGAGCAGTACTTC
TRBV19	TRBD2	TRBJ2-3	.	CASSKAGGSDTQYF	TGTGCCAGTAGTAAAGCGGGAGGGTCGGATACGCAGTATTTT
TRBV28	TRBD2	TRBJ2-2	once	CASSFGGRGGELFF	TGTGCCAGCAGTTTCGGCGGGAGGGGCGGGGAGCTGTTTTTT
TRBV5-1	.	TRBJ1-4	.	CASSFGGEKLFF	TGCGCCAGCAGTTTTGGGGGTGAAAAACTGTTTTTT
TRBV19	TRBD1	TRBJ1-1	once	CASSAQTGGKAFF	TGTGCCAGTAGTGCTCAGACAGGGGGAAAAGCTTTCTTT
TRBV7-9	TRBD2	TRBJ2-5	.	CASSPSWLQGTSGTETQYF	TGTGCCAGCAGCCCCAGTTGGCTACAGGGGACTAGCGGGACCGAGACCCAGTACTTC
TRBV28	.	TRBJ2-7	few	CASSLSGTYEQYF	TGTGCCAGCAGTTTATCCGGAACCTACGAGCAGTACTTC
TRBV7-8	TRBD2	TRBJ2-1	.	CASSLEYVAGGDEQFF	TGTGCCAGCAGCTTAGAGTATGTAGCGGGAGGGGATGAGCAGTTCTTC
TRBV29-1	.	TRBJ2-7	.	CSVRRPGMAGKYEQYF	TGCAGCGTAAGGCGGCCAGGTATGGCGGGTAAATACGAGCAGTACTTC
TRBV5-6	.	TRBJ2-2	.	CASSLSLSELFF	TGTGCCAGCAGCTTGAGCCTTTCGGAGCTGTTTTTT
TRBV6-1	.	TRBJ2-6	.	CASSLPDSGANVLTF	TGTGCCAGCAGCCTTCCCGACTCTGGGGCCAACGTCCTGACTTTC
TRBV28	.	TRBJ2-2	.	CASSLVWSDSTTGELFF	TGTGCCAGCAGTTTAGTCTGGTCGGACAGCACCACCGGGGAGCTGTTTTTT
TRBV27	.	TRBJ1-6	.	CASSLSKLNNSPLHF	TGTGCCAGCAGTTTATCAAAACTCAATAATTCACCCCTCCACTTT
TRBV9	.	TRBJ1-2	.	CASSGWDTKRTNYGYTF	TGTGCCAGCAGCGGATGGGACACGAAGAGAACTAACTATGGCTACACCTTC
TRBV2	TRBD1	TRBJ2-7	.	CASRVGTGTYEQYF	TGTGCCAGCAGGGTAGGGACAGGAACCTACGAGCAGTACTTC
TRBV7-6	TRBD2	TRBJ2-7	.	CASSLGLAGGPLSYEQYF	TGTGCCAGCAGCTTAGGCCTAGCGGGAGGACCCCTCTCCTACGAGCAGTACTTC
TRBV7-9	TRBD1	TRBJ1-2	.	CASSVGTANYGYTF	TGTGCCAGCAGCGTCGGGACAGCTAACTATGGCTACACCTTC
TRBV6-6	TRBD1	TRBJ1-5	.	CASRPQGADQPQHF	TGTGCCAGCAGACCCCAGGGGGCTGATCAGCCCCAGCATTTT
TRBV27	TRBD2	TRBJ2-1	.	CASSFGTSGRDEQFF	TGTGCCAGCAGTTTCGGGACTAGCGGGAGGGATGAGCAGTTCTTC
TRBV19	.	TRBJ2-7	.	CASSIDFSYEQYF	TGTGCCAGTAGTATTGATTTCAGCTACGAGCAGTACTTC
TRBV2	.	TRBJ2-3	.	CASSEGTAHPTDTQYF	TGTGCCAGCAGTGAAGGAACGGCTCACCCCACAGATACGCAGTATTTT
TRBV27	.	TRBJ2-7	.	CASSLYSRADEQYF	TGTGCCAGCAGTTTATATTCCAGGGCTGACGAGCAGTACTTC
TRBV5-6	.	TRBJ1-6	.	CASSSDRVGYSPLHF	TGTGCCAGCAGCTCCGACCGGGTGGGCTATTCACCCCTCCACTTT
TRBV18	.	TRBJ2-1	.	CASSPPVFNEQFF	TGTGCCAGCTCACCACCGGTTTTTAATGAGCAGTTCTTC
TRBV12-5	.	TRBJ2-2	.	CASGFQGGELFF	TGTGCTAGTGGTTTTCAAGGCGGGGAGCTGTTTTTT
TRBV14	TRBD2	TRBJ2-3	.	CASSQSAWTSGSTDTQYF	TGTGCCAGCAGCCAATCGGCCTGGACTAGCGGGAGCACAGATACGCAGTATTTT
TRBV6-1	.	TRBJ2-7	.	CASSESSPESSYEQYF	TGTGCCAGCAGTGAAAGTAGCCCAGAAAGCTCCTACGAGCAGTACTTC
TRBV4-1	TRBD1	TRBJ1-5	.	CASSQGQGSNQPQHF	TGCGCCAGCAGCCAGGGACAGGGGAGCAATCAGCCCCAGCATTTT
TRBV27	TRBD2	TRBJ2-3	.	CASSSWEREGPDTQYF	TGTGCCAGCAGTTCCTGGGAGCGGGAGGGCCCAGATACGCAGTATTTT
TRBV2	.	TRBJ2-2	.	CASSERIDSTGELFF	TGTGCCAGCAGTGAACGTATAGATAGCACCGGGGAGCTGTTTTTT
TRBV28	.	TRBJ1-3	.	CAASELSSGNTIYF	TGTGCCGCGTCCGAGCTGAGCTCTGGAAACACCATATATTTT
TRBV6-1	TRBD2	TRBJ2-7	.	CASSDWGTSGNYEQYF	TGTGCCAGCAGTGACTGGGGGACTAGCGGGAACTACGAGCAGTACTTC
TRBV27	.	TRBJ2-1	.	CASGLGNEQFF	TGTGCCAGCGGGCTAGGGAATGAGCAGTTCTTC
TRBV6-5	.	TRBJ2-7	.	CASSYSWGSRGYEQYF	TGTGCCAGCAGTTACTCGTGGGGGAGCCGGGGCTACGAGCAGTACTTC
TRBV7-9	.	TRBJ1-1	.	CASRQTLEAFF	TGTGCCAGCAGGCAGACTCTGGAAGCTTTCTTT